One sample yielded the 6 T cell receptor beta chains listed below, sequenced in a study of T cell responses to AZD1222 COVID-19 vaccine. Using immunoSEQ multiplex PCR, the repertoire was profiled, and TCRdb retains in-frame clones only, with some absent. The sample lists about 130,000 clones; roughly 90% were seen once. The sample here was peripheral blood, taken on day 0 of AZD1222 vaccination. These receptor sequences come from an adult in good health.

The rearrangement links TRBV5-4 to TRBJ2-6, with a tentative D call TRBD1 (8 bases). CDR3 size: 19 residues. Germline-derived CDR1 and CDR2 are SGHNT and YYREEE (reference sequence). Between the trimmed V and J ends, which lost 3 bases and 4 bases, there was a span of 23 bases. This chain's CDR3 is CASSSGGRQGARGANVLTF. The CDR3, as DNA: TGTGCCAGCAGCTCGGGAGGCCGGCAGGGGGCGCGAGGGGCCAACGTCCTGACTTTC.

This sequence joins TRBV6-5 and TRBJ1-5; D might be TRBD1 (5 bases). The CDR3 has 12 residues. V gave up 7 bases and J gave up 9 bases, with 13 bases separating them. CDR1 and CDR2 from the germline V gene are MNHEY and SVGAGI. CDR3 sequence reads: CASKTALGPQHF. The CDR3 region has the DNA TGTGCCAGCAAGACAGCCCTGGGGCCCCAGCATTTT.

The J gene is TRBJ1-6, the V gene TRBV28; no reliable D call. The CDR3 has 14 residues. Germline values: CDR1 MDHEN, CDR2 SYDVKM. Trimming left V 6 bases short and J 6 bases short, with 12 bases between. CDR3 nucleotide sequence: TGTGCCAGCAGCCTAGAGGCCTCTAATTCACCCCTCCACTTT. Its protein product is CASSLEASNSPLHF.

The chain links TRBV6-2 or TRBV6-3 to TRBJ1-5; TRBD1 is a possible D gene (6 bases). The germline V and J ends were trimmed by 2 bases and 2 bases, with 16 bases remaining between them. Looked up from germline, CDR1 is MNHEY and CDR2 is SVGEGT. This CDR3 region has 17 residues. CDR3: CASSYRLIRGGNQPQHF. The CDR3 DNA follows: TGTGCCAGCAGTTACCGGCTCATTAGGGGGGGCAATCAGCCCCAGCATTTT.

The DNA of the CDR3 is TGTGCCAGCAGCGGGGGACAGGCGGAGGGCAATGAAAAACTGTTTTTT. Translating it yields CASSGGQAEGNEKLFF. This chain connects TRBV5-8 to TRBJ1-4, with 8 positions matching TRBD1. CDR1 is SGHTS, CDR2 YDEGEE, per germline. The junction had 10 bases not matched to a gene; V was cut back by 4 bases and J by 5 bases. The CDR3 covers 16 residues.

The chain links TRBV6-4 to TRBJ2-2; D could derive from TRBD1 or TRBD2 (6 bases each). This CDR3 has 14 residues. Trimming took off 4 bases at V and 5 bases at J, with 11 bases between the two ends. The germline CDR1 and CDR2 sequences are MRHNA and SNTAGT. The CDR3 reads CASSVRGGTGELFF. CDR3 DNA sequence: TGTGCCAGCAGTGTCAGGGGAGGAACCGGGGAGCTGTTTTTT.